Listed below are T cell receptor beta chains from one sample, sequenced in a study of OX40 agonist ivuxolimab in advanced cancers. TCRdb's copy holds only in-frame clones and misses some; the assay was immunoSEQ multiplex PCR. The sample holds around 65,000 clones; roughly 87% are singletons and the top ten take approximately 5.4%. Sequenced material: CD4+ or CD8+ T cells sorted from blood, taken in a trial of the OX40 agonist ivuxolimab. Every receptor here comes from an adult with an advanced solid tumor such as melanoma, head and neck, liver or kidney cancer. CDR3s include the opening cysteine and the closing phenylalanine or tryptophan. Each record gives: CDR3 protein, CDR3 DNA, D gene, V gene, clone size, J gene. The D gene is left open where the match is weak. Not every row has a clone size; where given, it reads once, few, many or a size class.

CASSEPGPGFTEAFF	TGTGCCAGCAGTGAACCCGGACCGGGTTTCACTGAAGCTTTCTTT	.	TRBV6-1	.	TRBJ1-1
CASSPPQATPYEQYF	TGTGCCAGTAGTCCCCCACAGGCGACCCCCTACGAGCAGTACTTC	.	TRBV19	.	TRBJ2-7
CASRSGGFNEQFF	TGTGCCAGCAGATCAGGAGGGTTCAATGAGCAGTTCTTC	.	TRBV27	.	TRBJ2-1
CASSLGTSRTYNEQFF	TGCGCCAGCAGCTTGGGGACTAGCAGGACGTACAATGAGCAGTTCTTC	TRBD2	TRBV5-1	.	TRBJ2-1
CASSLGEAYGYTF	TGCGCCAGCAGCTTGGGGGAGGCCTATGGCTACACCTTC	.	TRBV5-1	.	TRBJ1-2
CASSQDRGNQPQHF	TGTGCCAGCAGCCAAGACAGGGGCAATCAGCCCCAGCATTTT	TRBD1	TRBV5-8	.	TRBJ1-5
CASSLGALKGALAEQFF	TGCGCCAGCAGCTTGGGGGCCCTAAAGGGGGCGTTGGCTGAGCAGTTCTTC	TRBD1	TRBV5-1	.	TRBJ2-1
CASSLGAGVYEQYF	TGTGCCAGCAGTTTAGGGGCGGGGGTCTACGAGCAGTACTTC	TRBD2	TRBV6-5	.	TRBJ2-7
CAWAQENTEAFF	TGTGCCTGGGCACAGGAGAACACTGAAGCTTTCTTT	.	TRBV30	few	TRBJ1-1
CASSLGVGQGGGYTF	TGTGCCAGCAGCTTAGGGGTCGGTCAGGGAGGCGGCTACACCTTC	.	TRBV7-2	.	TRBJ1-2
CASSLQGADTEAFF	TGCGCCAGCAGCTTACAGGGGGCCGACACTGAAGCTTTCTTT	TRBD1	TRBV10-2	.	TRBJ1-1
CSAKGSQPQHF	TGCAGTGCAAAGGGGAGTCAGCCCCAGCATTTT	.	TRBV20-1	.	TRBJ1-5
CASSLDQGGTSYGYTF	TGTGCCAGCAGCTTGGATCAGGGAGGGACTTCCTATGGCTACACCTTC	.	TRBV5-6	.	TRBJ1-2
CASSLQGGGEAFF	TGTGCCAGCAGCCTGCAGGGAGGAGGGGAAGCTTTCTTT	.	TRBV14	few	TRBJ1-1
CASSLMGGDRFEAFF	TGTGCCAGCAGCTTAATGGGGGGCGACCGGTTCGAAGCTTTCTTT	.	TRBV7-3	.	TRBJ1-1
CASSFSAGFSSGNTIYF	TGTGCCAGCAGCTTTAGTGCAGGTTTTAGCTCTGGAAACACCATATATTTT	.	TRBV7-2	.	TRBJ1-3
CSVGPSGSGTDTQYF	TGCAGCGTTGGACCTAGCGGGAGCGGCACAGATACGCAGTATTTT	TRBD2	TRBV29-1	.	TRBJ2-3
CAISPGRADTQYF	TGTGCCATCAGTCCAGGGAGGGCAGATACGCAGTATTTT	TRBD2	TRBV10-3	.	TRBJ2-3
CASSAERGPWGGELFF	TGTGCCAGTAGTGCAGAACGAGGCCCTTGGGGCGGGGAGCTGTTTTTT	.	TRBV19	once	TRBJ2-2
CASSQTPGTGDTEAFF	TGCGCCAGCAGCCAAACCCCCGGGACAGGGGACACTGAAGCTTTCTTT	TRBD1	TRBV4-3	.	TRBJ1-1
CASSPDEGGYGYTF	TGTGCCAGCAGCCCCGACGAGGGAGGATATGGCTACACCTTC	.	TRBV28	.	TRBJ1-2
CASRPPGLANTGELFF	TGTGCCAGCAGGCCACCGGGACTAGCGAACACCGGGGAGCTGTTTTTT	TRBD2	TRBV7-2	.	TRBJ2-2
CAWSLGVQETQYF	TGTGCCTGGAGTTTGGGAGTCCAAGAGACCCAGTACTTC	.	TRBV30	.	TRBJ2-5
CASSMSYASNQPQHF	TGTGCCAGTAGTATGTCTTATGCGAGCAATCAGCCCCAGCATTTT	.	TRBV19	.	TRBJ1-5
CASSLDTGGGNTIYF	TGCGCCAGCAGCTTGGATACAGGGGGTGGAAACACCATATATTTT	TRBD1	TRBV5-1	.	TRBJ1-3
CASSQSRGGGPPYNEQFF	TGCGCCAGCAGCCAATCCCGAGGGGGAGGCCCTCCTTACAATGAGCAGTTCTTC	.	TRBV4-3	.	TRBJ2-1
CASSPHRRPEGEEAFF	TGTGCCAGCTCACCTCACCGAAGGCCCGAAGGCGAGGAAGCTTTCTTT	.	TRBV7-9	.	TRBJ1-1
CASRLTEGTEAFF	TGCGCCAGCAGGTTGACAGAGGGCACTGAAGCTTTCTTT	.	TRBV10-1	.	TRBJ1-1
CASSPDIYTEAFF	TGTGCCAGCAGCCCCGACATATACACTGAAGCTTTCTTT	.	TRBV13	.	TRBJ1-1
CASSTRDGFNQPQHF	TGTGCCAGCAGCACCCGGGACGGGTTCAATCAGCCCCAGCATTTT	.	TRBV5-4	.	TRBJ1-5
CASSSTGQANTEAFF	TGTGCCAGCAGCTCAACGGGACAGGCGAACACTGAAGCTTTCTTT	TRBD1	TRBV7-3	.	TRBJ1-1
CASSNQPIDTDTQYF	TGTGCCAGCAGCAACCAACCGATAGACACAGATACGCAGTATTTT	.	TRBV21-1	.	TRBJ2-3
CASSEWQLSTNQPQHF	TGTGCCAGCAGTGAATGGCAGCTTAGTACCAATCAGCCCCAGCATTTT	.	TRBV6-1	few	TRBJ1-5
CSARDREQYF	TGCAGTGCTAGAGATAGAGAGCAGTACTTC	.	TRBV20-1	.	TRBJ2-7
CASSMTFGYTF	TGTGCCAGCAGTATGACATTCGGCTACACCTTC	.	TRBV28	.	TRBJ1-2
CATYTWGNTEAFF	TGTGCCACCTACACCTGGGGGAACACTGAAGCTTTCTTT	.	TRBV2	.	TRBJ1-1
CAAGAGGGQGRTDTQYF	TGTGCCGCAGGGGCCGGTGGCGGACAGGGTCGCACAGATACGCAGTATTTT	TRBD1	TRBV28	.	TRBJ2-3
CASSPQGGTEAFF	TGTGCCAGCAGTCCCCAGGGAGGCACTGAAGCTTTCTTT	.	TRBV27	.	TRBJ1-1
CASKEGTSGTYEQYF	TGTGCCAGCAAAGAGGGGACTAGCGGTACCTACGAGCAGTACTTC	TRBD2	TRBV6-1	.	TRBJ2-7
CASSLVRGSNEQFF	TGTGCCAGCAGCTTAGTGAGGGGGTCTAATGAGCAGTTCTTC	.	TRBV7-9	once	TRBJ2-1
CASSDPGQGNTEAFF	TGCGCCAGCAGTGACCCCGGGCAGGGGAACACTGAAGCTTTCTTT	.	TRBV10-2	.	TRBJ1-1
CASQGTNTGELFF	TGCGCCAGCCAAGGGACGAACACCGGGGAGCTGTTTTTT	.	TRBV10-1	.	TRBJ2-2
CASRPSAGELFF	TGTGCCAGCAGGCCGAGTGCCGGGGAGCTGTTTTTT	.	TRBV6-1	.	TRBJ2-2
CASRSRPGEQFF	TGTGCCAGCAGGTCCCGACCAGGAGAGCAGTTCTTC	.	TRBV6-1	few	TRBJ2-1
CASSLEDTQYF	TGCGCCAGCAGCTTGGAAGATACGCAGTATTTT	.	TRBV5-1	.	TRBJ2-3
CASSRDRGNSPLHF	TGTGCCAGCAGCCGAGACAGGGGGAATTCACCCCTCCACTTT	TRBD1	TRBV6-5	.	TRBJ1-6
CAWSGQDNSPLHF	TGTGCCTGGAGTGGCCAGGATAATTCACCCCTCCACTTT	.	TRBV30	once	TRBJ1-6
CARPFFVGGNEKLFF	TGCGCCAGACCTTTTTTCGTAGGGGGTAATGAAAAACTGTTTTTT	.	TRBV23-1	.	TRBJ1-4